This entry is about one TCR beta chain. The sample comes from a study of control samples from healthy donors and cancer patients. V was clipped by 0 bases and J by 1 base; unmatched bases: 4. Germline lookup yields CDR1 WSHSY and CDR2 SAAADI. CDR3 size: 16 residues. Using immunoSEQ multiplex PCR, the repertoire was profiled, and TCRdb retains in-frame clones only, with some absent. The table has about 120,000 clones, roughly 93% seen once. The chain combines TRBV10-2 with TRBJ2-5; 8 nucleotides line up with TRBD2. The sequence derives from a young man in good health. Material: blood. CDR3: CASSESRGALQETQYF. DNA of the CDR3: TGCGCCAGCAGTGAGTCGCGGGGGGCCCTCCAAGAGACCCAGTACTTC.